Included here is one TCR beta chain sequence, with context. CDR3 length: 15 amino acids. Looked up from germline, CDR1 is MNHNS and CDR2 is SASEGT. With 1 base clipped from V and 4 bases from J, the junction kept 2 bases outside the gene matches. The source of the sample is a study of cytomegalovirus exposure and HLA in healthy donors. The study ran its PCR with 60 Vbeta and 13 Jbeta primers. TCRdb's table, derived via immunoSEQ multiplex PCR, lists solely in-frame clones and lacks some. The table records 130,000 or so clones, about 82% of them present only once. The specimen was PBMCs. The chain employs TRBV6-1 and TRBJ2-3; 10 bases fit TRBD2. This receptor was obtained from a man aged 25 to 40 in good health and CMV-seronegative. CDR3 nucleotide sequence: TGTGCCAGCAGTGAAGAAGCGGGAGGGCCAGATACGCAGTATTTT. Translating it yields CASSEEAGGPDTQYF.